The rows below give T cell receptor beta chains drawn from one sample of a study of radiotherapy plus CTLA-4 blockade in lung cancer. Using immunoSEQ multiplex PCR, the repertoire was profiled, and TCRdb retains in-frame clones only, with some absent. The table lists about 97,000 clones, roughly 74% of them singletons, with around 2.8% in the top ten. The sample in question was peripheral blood, obtained from a patient treated with radiotherapy plus ipilimumab. The receptors derive from a human donor with non-small cell lung cancer who had a partial response to radiotherapy plus ipilimumab. Some clones in this sample may be carry-over from other donors' samples. The CDR3 runs from the conserved cysteine through the conserved F or W. D genes are given only for firm matches. A clone size is listed for some rows: how often the clone was seen (once, few, many), or a class if it is expanded.

>TRBV7-9|TRBJ1-1|NA|NA
TGTGCCAGCAGCCGCGAGTTCACGAACACTGAAGCTTTCTTT
CASSREFTNTEAFF
>TRBV19|TRBJ1-5|NA|NA
TGTGCCAGTACTCAACGGGGAGATACTTTAAATCAGCCCCAGCATTTT
CASTQRGDTLNQPQHF
>TRBV9|TRBJ2-7|NA|NA
TGTGCCAGCAGCGTAGGGGGGGCTAGCGGAGCGACCTACGAGCAGTACTTC
CASSVGGASGATYEQYF
>TRBV9|TRBJ1-5|NA|NA
TGTGCCAGCAGCGAAGGGGGGGATAGCAATCAGCCCCAGCATTTT
CASSEGGDSNQPQHF
>TRBV5-1|TRBJ2-1|few|TRBD1
TGCGCCAGCAGCGAGGGACAGACCTACAATGAGCAGTTCTTC
CASSEGQTYNEQFF
>TRBV30|TRBJ2-2|NA|NA
TGTGCCTGGAGTTCGTCTTCCCTGAACACCGGGGAGCTGTTTTTT
CAWSSSSLNTGELFF
>TRBV4-2|TRBJ2-3|NA|NA
TGTGCCAGCAGTCAAAGGGGGGGAGATACGCAGTATTTT
CASSQRGGDTQYF
>TRBV19|TRBJ2-5|NA|NA
TGTGCCACCACAGACTCAGGACGAGGGGAGACCCAGTACTTC
CATTDSGRGETQYF
>TRBV10-2|TRBJ1-5|few|TRBD1
TGCGCCAGCCGGGACAGGGGTCCTCAGCCCCAGCATTTT
CASRDRGPQPQHF
>TRBV6-1|TRBJ2-1|NA|TRBD2
TGTGCCAGCAGTGAAAGGGGACTAGCGGGGGGGCCAATCGATGAGCAGTTCTTC
CASSERGLAGGPIDEQFF
>TRBV19|TRBJ2-7|NA|TRBD1
TGTGCCAGTAGTATTCAGACAGGGCAGAACTACGAGCAGTACTTC
CASSIQTGQNYEQYF
>TRBV6-1|TRBJ2-7|few|TRBD1
TGTGCCAGCAGAGCGACGGGACAGGGTAACAGCGAGCAGTACTTC
CASRATGQGNSEQYF
>TRBV6-1|TRBJ1-5|NA|TRBD1
TGTGCCAGCAGATACGGACAGGGAAGCAATCAGCCCCAGCATTTT
CASRYGQGSNQPQHF
>TRBV7-2|TRBJ1-6|NA|TRBD1
TGTGCCAGCAGCTTAAGCAGTCCGGGACAGGGATTCTCACCCCTCCACTTT
CASSLSSPGQGFSPLHF
>TRBV28|TRBJ1-1|medium-sized|NA
TGTGCCAGCACCCGGGTGAACACTGAAGCTTTCTTT
CASTRVNTEAFF
>TRBV28|TRBJ1-5|NA|NA
TGTGCCAGCCGGGGGTGGGGAGACAATCAGCCCCAGCATTTT
CASRGWGDNQPQHF
>TRBV5-1|TRBJ2-5|NA|NA
TGCGCCAGCAGCTTGGGACAGGTACAAGGGACCCAGTACTTC
CASSLGQVQGTQYF
>TRBV18|TRBJ1-1|few|NA
TGTGCCAGCTCAGGGGACTGGGACACTGAAGCTTTCTTT
CASSGDWDTEAFF
>TRBV7-2|TRBJ1-5|NA|NA
TGTGCCAGCAGCCTACGAGCGAATCAGCCCCAGCATTTT
CASSLRANQPQHF
>TRBV19|TRBJ1-1|few|TRBD1
TGTGCCAGTAGTACCATACAGGGGGAAGGGACTGAAGCTTTCTTT
CASSTIQGEGTEAFF
>TRBV5-1|TRBJ2-7|NA|NA
TGCGCCAGCAGCCCCGGGGGATCCTACGAGCAGTACTTC
CASSPGGSYEQYF
>TRBV7-2|TRBJ2-3|few|TRBD2
TGTGCCAGCAGCCGTAAAATAGCGGGGATCCCGACAGATACGCAGTATTTT
CASSRKIAGIPTDTQYF
>TRBV5-1|TRBJ2-7|NA|NA
TGCGCCAGCAGCTTGGGCCCCAGCTCCTACGAGCAGTACTTC
CASSLGPSSYEQYF
>TRBV28|TRBJ2-7|NA|NA
TGTGCCAGCAGACGTCAACCGGGACATCGTTCCTACGAGCAGTACTTC
CASRRQPGHRSYEQYF
>TRBV6-1|TRBJ1-5|NA|NA
TGTGCCAGCAGTGAAGCGAACATCGTCCAGCCCCAGCATTTT
CASSEANIVQPQHF
>TRBV7-9|TRBJ1-6|once|TRBD1
TGTGCCAGCAGTCCCAACAGGGGTGAGGCCCTCCACTTT
CASSPNRGEALHF
>TRBV11-3|TRBJ2-1|NA|NA
TGTGCCAGCAGCTTTCTTGCCGGGGGTTCATCGGAGCAGTTCTTC
CASSFLAGGSSEQFF
>TRBV19|TRBJ2-5|NA|NA
TGTGCCAGTAGTATAGCCACTAGAGGCGAGACCCAGTACTTC
CASSIATRGETQYF
>TRBV7-2|TRBJ2-5|NA|TRBD2
TGTGCCAGCAGCTTAGGATCGCGGGGGGGCCAAGAGACCCAGTACTTC
CASSLGSRGGQETQYF
>TRBV28|TRBJ1-2|NA|NA
TGTGCCAGCAGTTCCCGAACTATAGCTAACTATGGCTACACCTTC
CASSSRTIANYGYTF
>TRBV19|TRBJ2-3|NA|NA
TGTGCCAGTAGTATAGATACCAGTGGTACGCAGTATTTT
CASSIDTSGTQYF
>TRBV10-1|TRBJ2-1|NA|TRBD2
TGCGCCAGCAGTGACCAAGCGGGAGCCGGATACAATGAGCAGTTCTTC
CASSDQAGAGYNEQFF
>TRBV5-1|TRBJ2-5|NA|TRBD2
TGCGCCAGCAGCTTGGAAGTGGGGGGAGGGAGCCAAGAGACCCAGTACTTC
CASSLEVGGGSQETQYF
>TRBV28|TRBJ2-1|NA|TRBD2
TGTGCCAGCAGTGTACTAGCGGGAGTTCCGTTCTTC
CASSVLAGVPFF
>TRBV6-1|TRBJ2-6|NA|TRBD1
TGTGCCAGCAGGGGCAGGGGGTCTGGGGCCAACGTCCTGACTTTC
CASRGRGSGANVLTF
>TRBV7-9|TRBJ1-4|NA|TRBD1
TGTGCCAGCAGGACAGGGGGGGAAAAACTGTTTTTT
CASRTGGEKLFF
>TRBV15|TRBJ2-5|NA|TRBD2
TGTGCCACCAGCAAACGGACTAGCGGGGGACAAGAGACCCAGTACTTC
CATSKRTSGGQETQYF
>TRBV9|TRBJ2-1|NA|TRBD2
TGTGCCAGCAGCGTGAGCCTGGGTAGAGGTATAGCGGGAGAGCCAGGGTTCTCCTACAATGAGCAGTTCTTC
CASSVSLGRGIAGEPGFSYNEQFF
>TRBV5-1|TRBJ2-7|NA|TRBD1
TGCGCCAGCAGCTCTCGACAGGGCTACGAGCAGTACTTC
CASSSRQGYEQYF
>TRBV5-1|TRBJ2-7|NA|TRBD2
TGCGCCAGCAGCTTTATTTCTAGCGGGAGGGGTAACGAGCAGTACTTC
CASSFISSGRGNEQYF
>TRBV15|TRBJ2-3|NA|NA
TGTGCCACCAGCAGAGGGGGGGGCACAGATACGCAGTATTTT
CATSRGGGTDTQYF
>TRBV28|TRBJ2-1|NA|NA
TGTGCCAGCAGTCCCTACGACAGGGAGGATGAGCAGTTCTTC
CASSPYDREDEQFF
>TRBV5-1|TRBJ2-2|NA|TRBD1
TGCGCCAGCAGCGCAGGACAGGGCCTCACCGGGGAGCTGTTTTTT
CASSAGQGLTGELFF
>TRBV11-3|TRBJ2-7|once|TRBD2
TGTGCCAGCAGCCCAGGGGTGCGGGGGGCTCGGTACGAGCAGTACTTC
CASSPGVRGARYEQYF
>TRBV7-2|TRBJ2-1|NA|NA
TGTGCCAGCAGCCTCTACGGTGGACAGAATTACAATGAGCAGTTCTTC
CASSLYGGQNYNEQFF
>TRBV10-2|TRBJ2-5|NA|NA
TGCGCCAGCAGACGCGGACAGCACCAAGAGACCCAGTACTTC
CASRRGQHQETQYF
>TRBV19|TRBJ2-3|NA|TRBD1
TGTGCCGTTCAGGGGGCGCTAACTCCAGATACGCAGTATTTT
CAVQGALTPDTQYF
>TRBV7-9|TRBJ1-1|NA|NA
TGTGCCAGCAGCCTCGAGGGGGACACTGAAGCTTTCTTT
CASSLEGDTEAFF
>TRBV2|TRBJ1-2|NA|NA
TGTGCCAGCAGGCGGCGGGAGGAAGGGTATGGCTACACCTTC
CASRRREEGYGYTF
>TRBV19|TRBJ1-6|few|NA
TGTGCCAGTAGTATAGAGGTCGGTGTATCGAATTCACCCCTCCACTTT
CASSIEVGVSNSPLHF
>TRBV30|TRBJ2-1|once|NA
TGTGCCTGGAGGAAACTTTGGGAGCAGTTCTTC
CAWRKLWEQFF
>TRBV19|TRBJ1-2|NA|TRBD1
TGTGCCAGTAGACAAGCGACAGGGGGCGAAAACTATGGCTACACCTTC
CASRQATGGENYGYTF
>TRBV15|TRBJ2-3|NA|TRBD2
TGTGCCACCAGCAGGGAGGCGAGCGGGGATCGCACAGATACGCAGTATTTT
CATSREASGDRTDTQYF